These 27 T cell receptor beta chains came from one sample sequenced in a study of blood T cells in healthy people across ages. A second PCR, run for about 6 to 11 cycles, used a sample-barcoded 5' primer plus a J-beta primer mix. TCRdb reprocessed the 5' RACE reads via MiXCR and lists one record per CDR3 protein. The data hold around 1,100,000 distinct CDR3 sequences, with 35% to 45% observed a single time. Source material: blood. The receptors were sampled from a man between 18 and 29 years old in good health.

This clonotype was seen a handful of times. This rearrangement joins TRBV2 to TRBJ1-2, with D possibly matching TRBD1 (6 bases). V was cut by 4 bases and J by 0 bases, with 12 bases left in between. The CDR3 loop spans 15 amino acids. CDR1 is SNHLY, CDR2 FYNNEI, per germline. The CDR3 sequence is CASSGGGTANYGYTF. For the CDR3, the DNA is TGTGCCAGCAGTGGAGGGGGGACTGCTAACTATGGCTACACCTTC.

Only a few counts were recorded for this clonotype. The chain uses TRBV4-1 and TRBJ1-5; 11 bases are shared with TRBD1. This CDR3 is built from 16 residues. Germline CDR1 is MGHRA and CDR2 is YSYEKL. Trimming removed 4 bases from V and 6 bases from J; junction bases left unmatched: 8. CDR3 in DNA: TGCGCCAGCAGCCTCGGGACAGGGGGGTATATTCAGCCCCAGCATTTT. Encoded protein: CASSLGTGGYIQPQHF.

This chain uses TRBV6-2 or TRBV6-3 with TRBJ2-5; TRBD2 aligns across 7 bases. Trimming at V came to 2 bases and at J to 5 bases, leaving 8 bases not matched to a gene. The germline V gene encodes CDR1 MNHEY and CDR2 SVGEGT. The CDR3 covers 15 residues. The CDR3 here is CASSYSAGVEETQYF. The CDR3 DNA follows: TGTGCCAGCAGTTACAGTGCGGGGGTGGAGGAGACCCAGTACTTC.

This clonotype has more than one count but fewer than ten. V and J are TRBV11-2 and TRBJ2-5, with D hard to call. Trimming removed 1 base at V and 4 bases at J, with 16 bases between. The CDR3 spans 16 residues. In germline, CDR1 is SGHAT, CDR2 FQNNGV. The CDR3 here is CASSLASGLGLETQYF. In DNA form, the CDR3 reads TGTGCCAGCAGCTTAGCCTCCGGGCTAGGTTTAGAGACCCAGTACTTC.

The chain employs TRBV7-6 and TRBJ1-1; D remains unclear. In germline, CDR1 is SGHVS, CDR2 FNYEAQ. V dropped 2 bases and J dropped 6 bases, with 13 bases sitting between them. The CDR3 is made up of 14 amino acids. The CDR3 protein is CASSLFLERAEAFF. In nucleotides, the CDR3 is TGTGCCAGCAGCTTATTTCTGGAAAGGGCTGAAGCTTTCTTT.

The chain is built from TRBV2 and TRBJ1-2; unclear D gene. The CDR3 runs 11 residues. Deletions cut 2 bases from V and 8 bases from J, with 6 bases between. From germline, CDR1 is SNHLY and CDR2 FYNNEI. The CDR3 DNA sequence: TGTGCCAGCAGTGAAAGACGCGGCTACACCTTC. Its translation: CASSERRGYTF.

This clonotype was observed a handful of times. The chain couples TRBV6-5 to TRBJ1-4, with TRBD1 as a possible D gene (5 bases). V was trimmed by 11 bases and J by 8 bases, leaving 18 bases between them. The length of the CDR3 is 13 residues. CDR1 MNHEY and CDR2 SVGAGI come from the germline V gene. The DNA for the CDR3 is TGTGCCTCGGGGGAGGGCGAGGACGAAAAACTGTTTTTT. It is translated as CASGEGEDEKLFF.

This clonotype turned up a few times. The V gene is TRBV5-1, the J gene TRBJ1-2; TRBD1 agrees at 7 bases. J lost 4 bases, V lost 4 bases, and 10 bases had no gene match. Germline V CDR1 and CDR2: SGHRS, YFSETQ. The CDR3 sequence is 15 residues long. The CDR3 DNA is TGCGCCAGCAGCCCGACTACAGGGGACTTCTATGGCTACACCTTC. Its protein is CASSPTTGDFYGYTF.

The chain is built from TRBV7-2 and TRBJ2-5; D remains unclear. In germline, CDR1 is SGHTA, CDR2 FQGNSA. The CDR3 has 11 amino acids. V dropped 8 bases and J dropped 5 bases, with 9 bases sitting between them. CDR3 coding DNA: TGTGCCAGCTTATTAGAGGAGACCCAGTACTTC. This sequence encodes CASLLEETQYF.

This clonotype was detected many times. This chain connects TRBV27 to TRBJ2-3, with D possibly being TRBD2 (5 bases). Germline values: CDR1 MNHEY, CDR2 SMNVEV (reference sequence). Trimming shortened V by 8 bases and J by 2 bases, and 5 bases separated the two germline ends. This CDR3 spans 11 amino acids. In DNA form, the CDR3 reads TGTGCCAGCGGACTCACAGATACGCAGTATTTT. It encodes CASGLTDTQYF.

This clonotype was seen a handful of times. The rearrangement links TRBV28 to TRBJ2-7; the D call may be TRBD1 or TRBD2 (5 bases each). This CDR3 spans 15 amino acids. CDR1 and CDR2 from the germline V gene are MDHEN and SYDVKM. The V end lost 5 bases, the J end lost 7 bases, and 21 bases lay between the germline ends. In DNA form, the CDR3 reads TGTGCCAGCAGTCCGTACCGGGGCTCTGCCGGTGAGCAGTACTTC. This sequence encodes CASSPYRGSAGEQYF.

CDR3: CSVRAGVNQPQHF. The CDR3 nucleotides read TGCAGTGTAAGGGCCGGCGTGAATCAGCCCCAGCATTTT. The chain employs TRBV20-1 and TRBJ1-5; D gene uncertain. The germline V and J ends were trimmed by 7 bases and 4 bases, with 14 bases remaining between them. Per germline, CDR1 DFQATT and CDR2 SNEGSKA (reference sequence). The CDR3 extends over 13 amino acids.

Details on this clonotype: An end of the junction does not agree with germline; a read error may underlie this. V gene TRBV7-2 combines with J gene TRBJ1-6; the D is unclear. The CDR3 length is 16 residues. CDR1 and CDR2 from the germline V gene are SGHTA and FQGNSA. CDR3 residues: CASSLGRPTLNSPPHF. The CDR3 nucleotides are TGTGCCAGCAGCTTAGGCAGGCCGACTCTAAATTCACCCCCCCACTTT. Filled out from reference TRBV7-2 and TRBJ1-6, the complete variable domain reads GAGVSQSPSNKVTEKGKDVELRCDPISGHTALYWYRQSLGQGLEFLIYFQGNSAPDKSGLPSDRFSAERTGGSVSTLTIQRTQQEDSAVYLCASSLGRPTLNSPPHFGNGTRLTVT.

V and J are TRBV6-5 and TRBJ2-3; 7 positions match TRBD2. The V gene's germline CDR1 is MNHEY and CDR2 SVGAGI. V trimming: 8 bases; J trimming: 4 bases; junction bases outside the gene matches: 15. The CDR3 has 16 amino acids. This CDR3 reads CASASEAGALSDTQYF. The CDR3 region has the DNA TGTGCCAGCGCCTCAGAGGCGGGAGCCCTTTCAGATACGCAGTATTTT.

The chain is built from TRBV27 and TRBJ2-4; D possibly corresponds to TRBD1 (6 bases). The end of the DNA is better explained by TRBJ2-7, so the J call may be wrong. Germline assignment: CDR1 MNHEY and CDR2 SMNVEV (reference sequence). The CDR3 sequence is 13 residues long. CDR3 coding DNA: TGTGCCAGCAGTATATACAGGGAATCCGAGCAGTACTTC. This sequence encodes CASSIYRESEQYF.

CDR3 in DNA: TGTGCCAGCAGCTTGCGACGGGAAAGGGGCCAAGAGACCCAGTACTTC. Translating it yields CASSLRRERGQETQYF. The genes are TRBV5-4 and TRBJ2-5; D assignment may be TRBD1 or TRBD2 (5 bases each). Germline CDR1 reads SGHNT; CDR2 reads YYREEE (reference sequence). This CDR3 contains 16 residues. Between the trimmed V and J ends, which lost 1 base and 1 base, there was a span of 14 bases.

This CDR3 is CASIGTRANEQYF. CDR3 nucleotides: TGTGCCAGCATTGGGACCAGAGCCAATGAGCAGTACTTC. The chain uses TRBV11-2 and TRBJ2-7; D is possibly TRBD1 or TRBD2 (5 bases each). This CDR3 has 13 amino acids. The V and J ends lost 7 bases and 7 bases respectively, with 17 bases between them. Germline V gene lookup returns CDR1 SGHAT and CDR2 FQNNGV.

Ten or more counts support this clonotype. The chain combines TRBV4-3 with TRBJ2-7, with D possibly being TRBD2 (7 bases). Germline-derived CDR1 and CDR2 are LGHNA and YSLEER. The ends were cut back, 0 bases at V and 0 bases at J, with 12 bases in the middle. The CDR3 has 16 residues. CDR3 protein: CASSQDRGGVSYEQYF. CDR3 DNA sequence: TGCGCCAGCAGCCAAGATAGGGGGGGAGTCTCCTACGAGCAGTACTTC.

V and J are TRBV6-5 and TRBJ1-4; D remains ambiguous. The CDR3 is made up of 15 amino acids. V lost 4 bases and J lost 0, with 9 bases in between. Germline V gene sequence: CDR1 MNHEY, CDR2 SVGAGI. This CDR3 reads CASSFSETTNEKLFF. The CDR3 bases are TGTGCCAGCAGTTTCTCAGAGACAACTAATGAAAAACTGTTTTTT.

The rearrangement joins TRBV28 to TRBJ1-1, with TRBD1 as a possible D gene (5 bases). Trimming pared 1 base from V and 1 base from J, leaving 16 bases between. The CDR3 is 17 amino acids. Germline loops: CDR1 MDHEN, CDR2 SYDVKM. CDR3 region: CASSLFARAGENTEAFF. The DNA for the CDR3 is TGTGCCAGCAGTTTATTCGCGAGAGCGGGGGAGAACACTGAAGCTTTCTTT.

V and J are TRBV20-1 and TRBJ2-3; D may match TRBD1 or TRBD2 (5 bases each). Looked up from germline, CDR1 is DFQATT and CDR2 is SNEGSKA (reference sequence). CDR3 length equals 13 residues. Trimming left V 6 bases short and J 5 bases short, with 15 bases between. CDR3 bases: TGCAGTGCCCGAGCCGGGGCAGTAGATACGCAGTATTTT. Translation gives CSARAGAVDTQYF.

This clonotype was seen a handful of times. The chain links TRBV4-3 to TRBJ2-1; D remains ambiguous. The germline V gene has CDR1 LGHNA and CDR2 YSLEER. The CDR3 is 14 residues long. Trimming pared 4 bases from V and 5 bases from J, leaving 12 bases between. CDR3 bases: TGCGCCAGCAGCCCCTTGGCCCGCGACAATGAGCAGTTCTTC. Protein: CASSPLARDNEQFF.

This clonotype showed up just a few times. This chain uses TRBV27 with TRBJ1-5; TRBD1 matches at 7 bases. V dropped 3 bases and J dropped 3; count of bases not matched to a gene: 2. CDR1 MNHEY and CDR2 SMNVEV come from the germline V gene (reference sequence). This CDR3 comprises 14 residues. CDR3: CASSFDRDNQPQHF. The CDR3 DNA reads as TGTGCCAGCAGTTTTGACAGGGACAATCAGCCCCAGCATTTT.

The J gene is TRBJ2-2, the V gene TRBV4-2; D unclear. The CDR3 extends over 13 amino acids. Trimming shortened V by 0 bases and J by 6 bases, and 5 bases separated the two germline ends. Per germline, CDR1 LGHNA and CDR2 YNFKEQ. The CDR3 is CASSQDFPGELFF. The DNA of the CDR3 is TGTGCCAGCAGCCAAGATTTCCCCGGGGAGCTGTTTTTT.

The chain recombines TRBV27 with TRBJ1-5, with D unclear. This CDR3 is built from 14 residues. CDR1 is MNHEY and CDR2 is SMNVEV in the germline V gene (reference sequence). V was pared by 7 bases and J by 2 bases, with 12 bases between. The CDR3 loop is CASKPGLGNQPQHF. CDR3 DNA sequence: TGTGCCAGCAAACCCGGCCTGGGCAATCAGCCCCAGCATTTT.

CDR3 coding DNA: TGTGCCAGCAGTGAGGAGTACTTCTCACCCCTCCACTTT. It encodes CASSEEYFSPLHF. V and J are TRBV6-1 and TRBJ1-6; the D is unclear. The germline gives CDR1 MNHNS, CDR2 SASEGT. This CDR3 contains 13 residues. The V end lost 3 bases, the J end lost 10 bases, and 10 bases lay between the germline ends.

The rearrangement uses TRBV4-3 and TRBJ1-2; D is unresolved. Germline CDR1 and CDR2: LGHNA and YSLEER. Trimming stripped 0 bases from V and 4 bases from J, with 18 bases between. CDR3 length: 17 amino acids. The CDR3 loop reads CASSQDWLRGGGYGYTF. DNA of the CDR3: TGCGCCAGCAGCCAAGATTGGCTGCGGGGTGGAGGCTATGGCTACACCTTC.